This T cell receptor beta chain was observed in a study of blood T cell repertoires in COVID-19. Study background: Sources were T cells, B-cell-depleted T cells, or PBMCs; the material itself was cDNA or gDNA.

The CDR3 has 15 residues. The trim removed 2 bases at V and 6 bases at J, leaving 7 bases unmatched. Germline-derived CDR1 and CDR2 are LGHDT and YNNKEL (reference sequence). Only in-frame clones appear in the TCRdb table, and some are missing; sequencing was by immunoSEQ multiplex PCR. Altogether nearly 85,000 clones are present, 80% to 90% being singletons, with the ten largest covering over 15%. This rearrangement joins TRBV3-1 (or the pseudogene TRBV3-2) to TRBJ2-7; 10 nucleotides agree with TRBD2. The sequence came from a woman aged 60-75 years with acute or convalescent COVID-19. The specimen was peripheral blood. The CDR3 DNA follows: TGTGCCAGCAGCCAATATCTAGCGGGGGTCGGCGAGCAGTACTTC. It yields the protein CASSQYLAGVGEQYF.